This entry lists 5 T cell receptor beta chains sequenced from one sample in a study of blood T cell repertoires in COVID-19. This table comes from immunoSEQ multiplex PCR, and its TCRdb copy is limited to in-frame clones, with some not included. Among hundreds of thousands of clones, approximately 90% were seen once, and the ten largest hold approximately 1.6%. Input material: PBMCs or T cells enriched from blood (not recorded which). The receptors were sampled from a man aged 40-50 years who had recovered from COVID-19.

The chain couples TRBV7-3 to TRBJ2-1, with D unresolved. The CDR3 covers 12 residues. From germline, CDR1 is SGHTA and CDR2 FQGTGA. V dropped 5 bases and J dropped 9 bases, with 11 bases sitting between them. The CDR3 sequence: CASSPGPPEQFF. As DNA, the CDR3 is TGTGCCAGCAGCCCCGGTCCCCCTGAGCAGTTCTTC.

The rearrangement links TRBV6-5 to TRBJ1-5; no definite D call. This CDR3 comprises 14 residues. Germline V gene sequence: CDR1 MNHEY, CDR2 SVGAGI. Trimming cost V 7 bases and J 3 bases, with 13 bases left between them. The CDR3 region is CASTKAAINQPQHF. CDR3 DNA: TGTGCCAGCACCAAGGCGGCTATCAATCAGCCCCAGCATTTT.

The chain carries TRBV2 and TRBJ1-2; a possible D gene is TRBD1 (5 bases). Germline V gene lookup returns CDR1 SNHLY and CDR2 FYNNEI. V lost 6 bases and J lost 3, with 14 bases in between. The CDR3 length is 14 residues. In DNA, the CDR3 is TGTGCCAGCAGGTCGGGGGAGACCCACTATGGCTACACCTTC. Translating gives CASRSGETHYGYTF.

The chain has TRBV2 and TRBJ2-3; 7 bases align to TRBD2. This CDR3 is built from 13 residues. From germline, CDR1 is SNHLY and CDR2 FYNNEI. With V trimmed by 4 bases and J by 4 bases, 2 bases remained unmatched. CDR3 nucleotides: TGTGCCAGCAGTGGGACTAGTGCAGATACGCAGTATTTT. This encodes CASSGTSADTQYF.

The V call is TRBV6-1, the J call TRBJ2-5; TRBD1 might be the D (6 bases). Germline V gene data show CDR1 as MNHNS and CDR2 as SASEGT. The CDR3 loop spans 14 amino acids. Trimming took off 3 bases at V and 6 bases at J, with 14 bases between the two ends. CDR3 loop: CASSDGLQGQTQYF. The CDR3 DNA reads TGTGCCAGCAGTGACGGATTGCAGGGGCAGACCCAGTACTTC.